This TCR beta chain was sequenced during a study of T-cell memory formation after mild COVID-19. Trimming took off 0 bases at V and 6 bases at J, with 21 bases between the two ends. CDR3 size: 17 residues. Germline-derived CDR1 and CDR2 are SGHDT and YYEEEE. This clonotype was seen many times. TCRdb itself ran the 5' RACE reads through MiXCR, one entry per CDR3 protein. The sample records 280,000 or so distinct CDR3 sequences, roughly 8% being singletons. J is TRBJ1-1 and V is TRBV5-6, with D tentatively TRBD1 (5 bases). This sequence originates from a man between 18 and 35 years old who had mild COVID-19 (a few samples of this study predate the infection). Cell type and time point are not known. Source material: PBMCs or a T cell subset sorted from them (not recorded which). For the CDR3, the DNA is TGTGCCAGCAGCTTGGTCGGCAGGGAAAGGGGAAACCCTGAAGCTTTCTTT. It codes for CASSLVGRERGNPEAFF.